The 22 T cell receptor beta chains below were found in one sample sequenced in a study of T cells after yellow fever vaccination. TCRdb processed the 5' RACE reads anew with MiXCR; each CDR3 protein has one entry. The sample has hundreds of thousands of distinct CDR3 sequences; less than 15% are singletons. This sample comprised PBMCs, obtained on the day of the yellow fever booster vaccination. The receptors here all came from a young man who received the YFV17D yellow fever vaccine.

This clonotype was detected only a few times. The V gene is TRBV4-3, the J gene TRBJ2-1, with 14 bases aligning to TRBD2. The J segment lost 7 bases and the V segment lost 1 base, leaving 3 bases of the junction unmatched. The germline V gene encodes CDR1 LGHNA and CDR2 YSLEER. This CDR3 comprises 16 residues. CDR3 in amino acids: CASSQVGTSGRNEQFF. CDR3 sequence (DNA): TGCGCCAGCAGCCAAGTTGGGACTAGCGGGAGAAATGAGCAGTTCTTC.

The chain joins TRBV4-2 to TRBJ1-2, with TRBD1 as a possible D gene (5 bases). V was clipped by 5 bases and J by 4 bases, with 17 bases between them. The germline CDR1 and CDR2 sequences are LGHNA and YNFKEQ. This CDR3 has 15 amino acids. CDR3 sequence (DNA): TGTGCCAGCAGCAAGGACATTTCCGTTGTCTATGGCTACACCTTC. Residues: CASSKDISVVYGYTF.

V and J are TRBV7-9 and TRBJ2-1; 11 positions match TRBD2. The CDR3 spans 14 residues. Germline-derived CDR1 and CDR2 are SEHNR and FQNEAQ (reference sequence). V lost 2 bases and J lost 10; bases outside the gene matches: 4. DNA of the CDR3: TGTGCCAGCAGCTTATCACTAGCGGGGGACGAGCAGTTCTTC. Translating it yields CASSLSLAGDEQFF.

The chain is built from TRBV29-1 and TRBJ2-5; 7 bases map to TRBD1. V was clipped by 2 bases and J by 5 bases; unmatched bases: 11. Looked up from germline, CDR1 is SQVTM and CDR2 is ANQGSEA. This CDR3 has 15 residues. The CDR3 loop reads CSVESLRGIGETQYF. In DNA, the CDR3 is TGCAGCGTTGAAAGCCTCAGGGGGATAGGGGAGACCCAGTACTTC.

The table lists this clonotype with a few counts. The gene calls are TRBV12-3 or TRBV12-4 and TRBJ2-7; 8 bases are a match to TRBD1. After removal of 6 bases from V and 4 bases from J, the junction contained 5 bases not matched to a gene. This CDR3 is 13 amino acids long. In DNA, the CDR3 is TGTGCCAGCAGCCGGGGACAGGTATACGAGCAGTACTTC. Amino acids: CASSRGQVYEQYF.

The table lists this clonotype with a few counts. J is TRBJ2-1 and V is TRBV6-5, with D possibly being TRBD2 (6 bases). V was shortened by 8 bases and J by 7 bases, with 18 bases between the two germline ends. This CDR3 is built from 14 residues. Germline assignment: CDR1 MNHEY and CDR2 SVGAGI. CDR3 region: CASVLTGVKNEQFF. For the CDR3, the DNA is TGTGCCAGCGTTCTGACGGGAGTAAAGAATGAGCAGTTCTTC.

The chain uses TRBV5-6 and TRBJ2-1; TRBD2 agrees at 7 bases. The CDR3 consists of 15 residues. Germline V gives CDR1 SGHDT, CDR2 YYEEEE. With 7 bases clipped from V and 5 bases from J, the junction kept 12 bases outside the gene matches. The CDR3 region has the DNA TGTGCCAGCGACCGAGACCTAGCGGAGCACAATGAGCAGTTCTTC. Translated: CASDRDLAEHNEQFF.

Only a few counts were recorded for this clonotype. The V call is TRBV6-2 or TRBV6-3, the J call TRBJ2-7; no clear D. This CDR3 has 11 residues. Trimming took off 7 bases at V and 6 bases at J, with 10 bases between the two ends. Germline V CDR1 and CDR2: MNHEY, SVGEGT. CDR3 nucleotide sequence: TGTGCCAGCAAACAACGGGCCGAGCAGTACTTC. As protein: CASKQRAEQYF.

This chain uses TRBV20-1 with TRBJ1-5; D possibly corresponds to TRBD1 (6 bases). The CDR3 runs 13 residues. V lost 5 bases and J lost 2, with 10 bases in between. Germline V gene lookup returns CDR1 DFQATT and CDR2 SNEGSKA (reference sequence). The CDR3 protein is CSAVNRGNQPQHF. The DNA of the CDR3 is TGCAGTGCTGTCAACAGGGGCAATCAGCCCCAGCATTTT.

V gene TRBV21-1 combines with J gene TRBJ2-7; TRBD1, the D gene given by the table, was not confirmed from the DNA. TRBV21-1 constitutes a pseudogene. CDR3 length: 15 residues. The CDR3 nucleotides read TGTGCCAGCAGGTCCAAGAGAACCCCTCCCTACGAGCAGTACTTC. Its protein is CASRSKRTPPYEQYF.

The CDR3 DNA is TGCAGCGTCCCACCCTGGTACGAGCAGTACTTC. It yields the protein CSVPPWYEQYF. The rearrangement joins TRBV29-1 to TRBJ2-7; D remains unclear. Looked up from germline, CDR1 is SQVTM and CDR2 is ANQGSEA. The V end lost 6 bases, the J end lost 4 bases, and 10 bases lay between the germline ends. There are 11 residues in the CDR3.

The chain has TRBV2 and TRBJ2-1, with D unclear. The CDR3 runs to 12 residues. Trimming left V 6 bases short and J 6 bases short, with 9 bases between. Per germline, CDR1 SNHLY and CDR2 FYNNEI. Written as DNA, the CDR3 is TGTGCCAGCAGCAACTCCCCCAATGAGCAGTTCTTC. It yields the protein CASSNSPNEQFF.

This clonotype has more than one count but fewer than ten. The chain joins TRBV30 to TRBJ2-4; maybe TRBD1 (6 bases). In germline, CDR1 is GTSNPN, CDR2 SVGIG (reference sequence). The V end was cut by 2 bases, the J end by 4 bases, with 12 bases between. The CDR3 is 14 residues long. CDR3 amino acids: CAWSKDSLKNIQYF. The CDR3 DNA sequence: TGTGCCTGGAGTAAGGACAGCTTAAAAAACATTCAGTACTTC. The full variable domain, with the rest looked up from reference TRBV30 and TRBJ2-4, is SQTIHQWPATLVQPVGSPLSLECTVEGTSNPNLYWYRQAAGRGLQLLFYSVGIGQISSEVPQNLSASRPQDRQFILSSKKLLLSDSGFYLCAWSKDSLKNIQYFGAGTRLSVL.

The chain is built from TRBV9 and TRBJ2-1; 9 nucleotides align to TRBD2. V was clipped by 0 bases and J by 5 bases; unmatched bases: 6. CDR3 length: 16 residues. Germline V gives CDR1 SGDLS, CDR2 YYNGEE. The CDR3 sequence is CASSVGAGGPNNEQFF. CDR3 sequence (DNA): TGTGCCAGCAGCGTAGGGGCGGGAGGGCCCAACAATGAGCAGTTCTTC.

The chain couples TRBV18 to TRBJ2-7, with 12 bases that match TRBD2. The CDR3 covers 17 residues. Germline V gene lookup returns CDR1 KGHSH and CDR2 LQKENI. V trimming: 0 bases; J trimming: 0 bases; junction bases outside the gene matches: 3. The CDR3 nucleotides are TGTGCCAGCTCACCACCGGGACTAGCGGGCCCCTCCTACGAGCAGTACTTC. Protein product: CASSPPGLAGPSYEQYF.

The table lists this clonotype with a few counts. This chain joins TRBV12-3 or TRBV12-4 and TRBJ2-7; TRBD1 matches at 9 bases. The CDR3 totals 15 residues. Trimming removed 2 bases from V and 3 bases from J; junction bases left unmatched: 5. CDR3 coding DNA: TGTGCCAGCAGTTTAATCCGGGACAGGGACTACGAGCAGTACTTC. Residues: CASSLIRDRDYEQYF.

The V call is TRBV18, the J call TRBJ2-3; D is possibly TRBD1 (6 bases). The CDR3 is made up of 15 amino acids. The V end lost 0 bases, the J end lost 2 bases, and 9 bases lay between the germline ends. Germline V CDR1 and CDR2: KGHSH, LQKENI. In nucleotides, the CDR3 is TGTGCCAGCTCACCACCGGGACAACCCACAGATACGCAGTATTTT. Its protein is CASSPPGQPTDTQYF.

This clonotype was seen a handful of times. CDR3 amino acids: CASRSGTAEQYF. CDR3 DNA: TGTGCCAGCAGGTCGGGGACCGCCGAGCAGTACTTC. This chain links TRBV6-5 with TRBJ2-7; possibly TRBD1 or TRBD2 for D (5 bases each). Germline CDR1 MNHEY, CDR2 SVGAGI. This CDR3 is built from 12 residues. V gave up 6 bases and J gave up 6 bases, with 12 bases separating them.

This clonotype was picked up one time. The genes are TRBV4-3 and TRBJ2-1; unclear D gene. This CDR3 comprises 12 residues. CDR1 LGHNA and CDR2 YSLEER come from the germline V gene. The V and J ends lost 3 bases and 6 bases respectively, with 6 bases between them. The CDR3 nucleotides are TGCGCCAGCAGCCATATTAGCAATGAGCAGTTCTTC. Its translation: CASSHISNEQFF.

The chain combines TRBV7-8 with TRBJ1-2; TRBD1 agrees at 11 bases. With 2 bases clipped from V and 6 bases from J, the junction kept 8 bases outside the gene matches. This CDR3 spans 16 amino acids. The germline CDR1 and CDR2 sequences are SGHVS and FQNEAQ. The CDR3 region has the DNA TGTGCCAGCAGCTTATTATCGGGACAGGGGGGAGATGGCTACACCTTC. Its translation: CASSLLSGQGGDGYTF.

This clonotype was detected ten times or more. V usage is TRBV12-3 or TRBV12-4 and J usage is TRBJ1-6; TRBD1 might be the D (6 bases). Trimming took 6 bases from V and 6 from J, leaving 12 bases between them. The CDR3 is 14 residues long. The CDR3 nucleotides are TGTGCCAGCAGCTTGGGGGGCGGTAATTCACCCCTCCACTTT. Translated, it gives CASSLGGGNSPLHF.

This clonotype was detected ten times or more. The chain uses TRBV4-1 and TRBJ2-2, with 9 bases identical to TRBD2. Germline V gene lookup returns CDR1 MGHRA and CDR2 YSYEKL. V shed 1 base, J shed 1 base, and the junction held 7 bases outside the gene matches. The CDR3 is made up of 18 amino acids. CDR3 region: CASSQGGGTSMNTGELFF. For the CDR3, the DNA is TGCGCCAGCAGCCAAGGCGGGGGGACTAGCATGAACACCGGGGAGCTGTTTTTT.